A single sample gave rise to the 29 T cell receptor beta chains below, sequenced in a study of tissue T cells after allogeneic stem cell transplantation. Measured with immunoSEQ multiplex PCR; TCRdb has only the in-frame clones, and not every one. This table has roughly 3,100 clones, 64% appearing once. Adult allogeneic hematopoietic cell transplant recipients with steroid-refractory graft-versus-host disease were prospectively enrolled for research autopsy. This specimen consisted of descending colon tissue, obtained at autopsy. Receptors were obtained from a male patient aged 60 or older with steroid-refractory graft-versus-host disease after an allogeneic stem cell transplant. Some T cells may originate from the graft donor.

This chain joins TRBV28 and TRBJ1-1, with no clear D. The CDR3 covers 12 residues. Looked up from germline, CDR1 is MDHEN and CDR2 is SYDVKM. Trimming removed 7 bases from V and 3 bases from J, with 9 bases in between. CDR3 residues: CASINTYTEAFF. In DNA form, the CDR3 reads TGTGCCAGCATCAACACGTACACTGAAGCTTTCTTT.

This clone was seen more than once but under ten times. Additional DNA sequences in this sample encode the identical CDR3. The chain employs TRBV5-1 and TRBJ1-1, with 8 bases matching TRBD1. The V segment lost 0 bases and the J segment 0 bases; nucleotides outside the gene matches: 1. This CDR3 has 15 amino acids. Germline-derived CDR1 and CDR2 are SGHRS and YFSETQ. CDR3: CASSLGQGMNTEAFF. The CDR3 DNA is TGCGCCAGCAGCTTGGGACAGGGGATGAACACTGAAGCTTTCTTT.

V and J are TRBV27 and TRBJ2-5; perhaps TRBD2 as D (6 bases). V lost 3 bases and J 4 bases, leaving 9 bases between the germline ends. The CDR3 is made up of 13 amino acids. Germline-derived CDR1 and CDR2 are MNHEY and SMNVEV (reference sequence). This chain's CDR3 is CASSLPGGETQYF. DNA for the CDR3: TGTGCCAGCAGTTTGCCCGGGGGAGAGACCCAGTACTTC.

This clone came up a few times. This chain's CDR3 is CASGQGGYEQYF. The CDR3 DNA follows: TGTGCCAGCGGCCAAGGTGGCTACGAGCAGTACTTC. The chain has TRBV12-3 or TRBV12-4 and TRBJ2-7; D gene uncertain. The CDR3 consists of 12 residues. Between the trimmed V and J ends, which lost 8 bases and 3 bases, there was a span of 11 bases.

The rearrangement uses TRBV10-3 and TRBJ1-2; 8 bases are a match to TRBD1. V trimming: 1 base; J trimming: 7 bases; junction bases outside the gene matches: 20. This CDR3 spans 19 amino acids. CDR1 is ENHRY, CDR2 SYGVKD, per germline. This CDR3 is CAISELLPGQAALLAGYTF. The CDR3 DNA is TGTGCCATCAGTGAGTTACTCCCGGGACAGGCGGCTCTGCTCGCTGGCTACACCTTC.

The rearrangement links TRBV15 to TRBJ2-4; D is unclear. Germline CDR1 reads LNHNV; CDR2 reads YYDKDF (reference sequence). The V gene lost 0 bases and the J gene lost 0 bases, with 12 bases spanning the gap. CDR3 size: 17 residues. CDR3 sequence: CATSRDDGILAKNIQYF. CDR3 in DNA: TGTGCCACCAGCAGAGATGACGGAATTCTAGCCAAAAACATTCAGTACTTC. The whole variable domain, filled in from reference TRBV15 and TRBJ2-4, reads DAMVIQNPRYQVTQFGKPVTLSCSQTLNHNVMYWYQQKSSQAPKLLFHYYDKDFNNEADTPDNFQSRRPNTSFCFLDIRSPGLGDTAMYLCATSRDDGILAKNIQYFGAGTRLSVL.

A few counts support this clone. This sequence joins TRBV19 and TRBJ2-7, with 7 bases matching TRBD1. The CDR3 consists of 14 residues. CDR1 and CDR2 from the germline V gene are LNHDA and SQIVND (reference sequence). V was pared by 5 bases and J by 2 bases, with 6 bases of the junction left unmatched. This CDR3 is CASSPRTGAYEQYF. The CDR3 nucleotides read TGTGCCAGTAGTCCGCGGACAGGAGCCTACGAGCAGTACTTC.

V usage is TRBV14 and J usage is TRBJ2-3; D is perhaps TRBD2 (5 bases). Germline CDR1 reads SGHDN; CDR2 reads FVKESK. Trimming removed 1 base from V and 2 bases from J, with 10 bases in between. The CDR3 runs to 15 residues. The CDR3 coding sequence is TGTGCCAGCAGCCAAGGCTTGCGGGCCACAGATACGCAGTATTTT. This encodes CASSQGLRATDTQYF.

CDR3 DNA sequence: TGTGCCAGCAGTCAGAGGGGTCCGGATGGCTACACCTTC. Residues: CASSQRGPDGYTF. The rearrangement uses TRBV12-3 or TRBV12-4 and TRBJ1-2, with D perhaps TRBD1 (5 bases). The CDR3 is made up of 13 amino acids. V gave up 5 bases and J gave up 6 bases, with 13 bases separating them.

This clone is labeled as large. This chain joins TRBV5-4 and TRBJ1-6; the D is unclear. CDR3 length: 12 residues. Germline CDR1 is SGHNT and CDR2 is YYREEE (reference sequence). Trimming cost V 2 bases and J 9 bases, with 6 bases left between them. The CDR3 loop is CASSLATSPLHF. As DNA, the CDR3 is TGTGCCAGCAGCTTAGCTACTTCACCCCTCCACTTT.

This clone was detected a few times. This sequence joins TRBV6-5 and TRBJ2-7; D gene ambiguous. The germline V and J ends were trimmed by 6 bases and 7 bases, with 13 bases remaining between them. CDR3 size: 12 residues. The germline V gene encodes CDR1 MNHEY and CDR2 SVGAGI. CDR3 in amino acids: CASRRNQVEQYF. The CDR3 nucleotides are TGTGCCAGCAGACGCAACCAAGTGGAGCAGTACTTC.

J is TRBJ1-2 and V is TRBV5-6; a possible D gene is TRBD1 (5 bases). The V and J ends lost 2 bases and 4 bases respectively, with 12 bases between them. This CDR3 spans 14 amino acids. Looked up from germline, CDR1 is SGHDT and CDR2 is YYEEEE. DNA for the CDR3: TGTGCCAGCAGCTTTGGAGGGGTCCTCTATGGCTACACCTTC. Amino acid sequence: CASSFGGVLYGYTF.

The V call is TRBV5-5, the J call TRBJ2-3; tentatively, D is TRBD2 (6 bases). The CDR3 runs 14 residues. Deletions cut 3 bases from V and 2 bases from J, with 10 bases between. Germline V gene sequence: CDR1 SGHKS, CDR2 YYEKEE (reference sequence). The chain's CDR3 is CASSSLAFTDTQYF. The CDR3 DNA sequence: TGTGCCAGCAGCTCTCTAGCGTTCACAGATACGCAGTATTTT.

This chain uses TRBV5-1 with TRBJ2-7; D possibly matches TRBD1 or TRBD2 (5 bases each). CDR3 size: 14 residues. Trimming stripped 8 bases from V and 7 bases from J, with 22 bases between. CDR1 and CDR2 (germline): SGHRS, YFSETQ. CDR3 protein: CASLDSPGGGEQYF. CDR3 nucleotide sequence: TGCGCCAGTCTCGACAGCCCCGGTGGGGGAGAGCAGTACTTC.

The chain is built from TRBV10-3 and TRBJ2-6; tentatively, D is TRBD1 or TRBD2 (5 bases each). Trimming took off 7 bases at V and 2 bases at J, with 15 bases between the two ends. Germline V gene data show CDR1 as ENHRY and CDR2 as SYGVKD. CDR3 length: 16 residues. The CDR3 nucleotides are TGTGCCATCACCCGAAGTCAGGGAGCTGGGGCCAACGTCCTGACTTTC. Its protein product is CAITRSQGAGANVLTF.

The chain combines TRBV3-1 (or the pseudogene TRBV3-2) with TRBJ1-2; no firm D call. CDR3 length equals 15 residues. The germline V and J ends were trimmed by 4 bases and 4 bases, with 16 bases remaining between them. Germline lookup yields CDR1 LGHDT and CDR2 YNNKEL (reference sequence). The CDR3 loop is CASSLRPVTSYGYTF. DNA of the CDR3: TGTGCCAGCAGCCTTAGACCGGTAACTAGCTATGGCTACACCTTC.

Here the CDR3 DNA reads TGTGCCAGCATGACCAGAAACACCGGGGAGCTGTTTTTT. Translation gives CASMTRNTGELFF. The chain links TRBV28 to TRBJ2-2; no definite D call. The CDR3 is made up of 13 amino acids. The V and J ends lost 7 bases and 2 bases respectively, with 8 bases between them. Looked up from germline, CDR1 is MDHEN and CDR2 is SYDVKM. The full variable domain, its missing parts supplied by reference TRBV28 and TRBJ2-2, is DVKVTQSSRYLVKRTGEKVFLECVQDMDHENMFWYRQDPGLGLRLIYFSYDVKMKEKGDIPEGYSVSREKKERFSLILESASTNQTSMYLCASMTRNTGELFFGEGSRLTVL.

The CDR3, as DNA: TGTGCCAGCAGCTCCGATGGGACAGAGAATCAGCCCCAGCATTTT. It is translated as CASSSDGTENQPQHF. The rearrangement links TRBV9 to TRBJ1-5, with TRBD1 matching 7 bases. In germline, CDR1 is SGDLS, CDR2 YYNGEE. The CDR3 runs 15 residues. V lost 4 bases, J lost 4 bases, and 8 bases stayed unmatched.

The V call is TRBV4-2, the J call TRBJ2-5, with 7 bases lining up with TRBD2. CDR1 is LGHNA, CDR2 YNFKEQ, per germline. J was trimmed by 3 bases and V by 4 bases; bases with no gene match: 2. The CDR3 extends over 13 amino acids. The CDR3, as DNA: TGTGCCAGCAGCCCAAGCGGGAAAGAGACCCAGTACTTC. Translating it yields CASSPSGKETQYF.

This clone came up a few times. This same CDR3 is encoded by further DNA sequences in the sample. The chain employs TRBV7-9 and TRBJ2-5, with D hard to call. CDR3 length: 11 amino acids. The V gene's germline CDR1 is SEHNR and CDR2 FQNEAQ (reference sequence). V lost 4 bases and J 5 bases, leaving 5 bases between the germline ends. CDR3 DNA: TGTGCCAGCAGCTCTCAGGAGACCCAGTACTTC. It translates to CASSSQETQYF.

CDR3 loop: CASSPTGTTNEKLFF. The CDR3 DNA reads as TGTGCCAGCTCACCTACGGGAACGACGAATGAAAAACTGTTTTTT. J is TRBJ1-4 and V is TRBV18; D ambiguous. The germline CDR1 and CDR2 sequences are KGHSH and LQKENI. Trimming took 3 bases from V and 5 from J, leaving 13 bases between them. This CDR3 has 15 amino acids.

This sequence joins TRBV10-3 and TRBJ2-7, with D hard to call. Germline V gene lookup returns CDR1 ENHRY and CDR2 SYGVKD. V was pared by 8 bases and J by 2 bases, with 10 bases between. CDR3 size: 12 residues. Written as DNA, the CDR3 is TGTGCCATCGGCAGTGGGACCTACGAGCAGTACTTC. It is translated as CAIGSGTYEQYF.

This clone appeared once. The V call is TRBV5-1, the J call TRBJ1-4; D gene unclear. CDR3 length: 15 amino acids. V was pared by 4 bases and J by 0 bases, with 10 bases between. Per germline, CDR1 SGHRS and CDR2 YFSETQ. The CDR3 nucleotides are TGCGCCAGCAGCCGGGGAGACTCAACTAATGAAAAACTGTTTTTT. Residues: CASSRGDSTNEKLFF.

This clone has only a few counts. V gene TRBV18 combines with J gene TRBJ2-3; 8 bases match TRBD1. V lost 9 bases, J lost 1 base, and 3 bases stayed unmatched. The CDR3 consists of 13 residues. Germline V gene lookup returns CDR1 KGHSH and CDR2 LQKENI. The CDR3 DNA is TGTGCCAGTAAGGACAGGGGCACAGATACGCAGTATTTT. Its protein is CASKDRGTDTQYF.

The CDR3 sequence: CASSLDVASIQYF. The CDR3 coding sequence is TGTGCCAGCAGCTTAGACGTGGCAAGCATTCAGTACTTC. The genes are TRBV11-3 and TRBJ2-4; D is unclear. Germline-derived CDR1 and CDR2 are SGHNT and YENEEA. The CDR3 contains 13 residues. V was clipped by 0 bases and J by 9 bases, with 9 bases between them.

The chain uses TRBV5-1 and TRBJ2-7; D unclear. The CDR3 is 14 residues long. The germline V and J ends were trimmed by 3 bases and 4 bases, with 14 bases remaining between them. Germline V gives CDR1 SGHRS, CDR2 YFSETQ. CDR3 loop: CASSSTGQIYEQYF. CDR3 nucleotides: TGCGCCAGCAGCTCTACTGGCCAGATTTACGAGCAGTACTTC.

The rearrangement links TRBV11-2 to TRBJ2-5; D gene uncertain. Looked up from germline, CDR1 is SGHAT and CDR2 is FQNNGV. The CDR3 totals 13 residues. V lost 6 bases, J lost 0 bases, and 8 bases lay in between. The CDR3 DNA reads as TGTGCCAGCAGTAGGACGTACCAAGAGACCCAGTACTTC. Its protein product is CASSRTYQETQYF.

The J gene is TRBJ2-1, the V gene TRBV10-3; perhaps TRBD1 as D (8 bases). The CDR3 has 16 amino acids. Germline V gene lookup returns CDR1 ENHRY and CDR2 SYGVKD. Trimming pared 3 bases from V and 8 bases from J, leaving 20 bases between. The CDR3 DNA sequence: TGTGCCATCAGTGACCCCGGACAGGGCGGGGGCTATGAGCAGTTCTTC. This encodes CAISDPGQGGGYEQFF.

The rearrangement joins TRBV12-3 or TRBV12-4 to TRBJ1-2; the D is unclear. The CDR3 covers 12 residues. Trimming cost V 1 base and J 8 bases, with 8 bases left between them. This CDR3 is CASSLEQRGYTF. The DNA of the CDR3 is TGTGCCAGCAGTTTAGAACAACGCGGCTACACCTTC.